The 11 T cell receptor beta chains given below trace back to one sample, sequenced in a study of T cell responses to AZD1222 COVID-19 vaccine. Sequencing used immunoSEQ multiplex PCR; TCRdb keeps in-frame clones, though not all of them. Seen here are more than 95,000 clones, 88% observed once, and the top ten hold around 9%. The sequenced sample was peripheral blood, obtained on day 0 of AZD1222 vaccination. These receptors were taken from an adult in good health.

The rearrangement links TRBV19 to TRBJ2-7; maybe TRBD1 (5 bases). V shed 3 bases and J shed 3 bases, with 12 bases lying between them. Germline CDR1 is LNHDA and CDR2 is SQIVND (reference sequence). The CDR3 consists of 14 residues. The CDR3 region has the DNA TGTGCCAGTAGTATCACGGGCAGGGTCTACGAGCAGTACTTC. Translated, it gives CASSITGRVYEQYF.

This clone was seen only once. The V and J genes are TRBV10-3 and TRBJ1-2; D might be TRBD1 (5 bases). Germline V gives CDR1 ENHRY, CDR2 SYGVKD. The V end lost 6 bases, the J end lost 0 bases, and 14 bases lay between the germline ends. The CDR3 has 15 amino acids. CDR3 residues: CAIRGPLLANYGYTF. As DNA, the CDR3 is TGTGCCATCAGGGGACCCCTCCTAGCTAACTATGGCTACACCTTC.

V gene TRBV7-2 combines with J gene TRBJ2-7, with TRBD2 as a possible D gene (6 bases). The germline V gene encodes CDR1 SGHTA and CDR2 FQGNSA. CDR3 size: 13 residues. V was shortened by 4 bases and J by 7 bases, with 14 bases between the two germline ends. In DNA, the CDR3 is TGTGCCAGCAGCTGGGACTTTTCGGGTGAGCAGTACTTC. Translation: CASSWDFSGEQYF.

In its sample, this clone was seen a few times. The CDR3 region is CARSLEWTGGHSGNTIYF. CDR3 coding DNA: TGTGCCAGAAGCTTGGAATGGACAGGGGGTCATTCTGGAAACACCATATATTTT. J is TRBJ1-3 and V is TRBV5-3, with 10 bases fitting TRBD1. TRBV5-3 counts as an open reading frame of uncertain function. The J segment lost 1 base and the V segment lost 0 bases, leaving 7 bases of the junction unmatched. The CDR3 consists of 18 residues.

The J gene is TRBJ1-2, the V gene TRBV29-1; D is ambiguous. Germline V gene data show CDR1 as SQVTM and CDR2 as ANQGSEA. The CDR3 loop spans 13 amino acids. The V end was cut by 1 base, the J end by 11 bases, with 17 bases between. The CDR3 here is CSVEVRRASEYTF. The CDR3 nucleotides are TGCAGCGTTGAAGTTAGGCGGGCAAGCGAGTACACCTTC. The whole variable domain, remainder taken from reference TRBV29-1 and TRBJ1-2, is SAVISQKPSRDICQRGTSLTIQCQVDSQVTMMFWYRQQPGQSLTLIATANQGSEATYESGFVIDKFPISRPNLTFSTLTVSNMSPEDSSIYLCSVEVRRASEYTFGSGTRLTVV.

This chain uses TRBV5-5 with TRBJ2-6; no definite D call. The CDR3 loop spans 15 amino acids. The germline V gene encodes CDR1 SGHKS and CDR2 YYEKEE (reference sequence). Trimming removed 4 bases at V and 0 bases at J, with 8 bases between. CDR3 in DNA: TGTGCCAGCAGCCCGGTACTCTCTGGGGCCAACGTCCTGACTTTC. It codes for CASSPVLSGANVLTF. Together with reference TRBV5-5 and TRBJ2-6, the CDR3 gives the full variable domain: DAGVTQSPTHLIKTRGQQVTLRCSPISGHKSVSWYQQVLGQGPQFIFQYYEKEERGRGNFPDRFSARQFPNYSSELNVNALLLGDSALYLCASSPVLSGANVLTFGAGSRLTVL.

This clone was found a few times. The junction departs from the called germline gene at one end, perhaps through a read error. This rearrangement joins TRBV28 to TRBJ1-1; no reliable D call. This CDR3 is 11 amino acids long. The germline CDR1 and CDR2 sequences are MDHEN and SYDVKM. In DNA, the CDR3 is TGTGCCAGCAGTTTCGCGCGGCTCCGGACTTTT. This translates into CASSFARLRTF.

This sequence joins TRBV6-2 or TRBV6-3 and TRBJ2-4; 16 bases are a match to TRBD2. The CDR3 has 16 residues. V shed 6 bases and J 8 bases; nucleotides not matched to a gene: 7. The germline CDR1 and CDR2 sequences are MNHEY and SVGEGT. The CDR3 region is CASSQGTSGGADIQYF. CDR3 sequence (DNA): TGTGCCAGCAGCCAAGGGACTAGCGGGGGGGCAGACATTCAGTACTTC.

This chain connects TRBV19 to TRBJ1-5; 7 positions agree with TRBD1. J was trimmed by 5 bases and V by 4 bases; bases with no gene match: 5. CDR3 length equals 14 residues. The germline V gene encodes CDR1 LNHDA and CDR2 SQIVND (reference sequence). The CDR3 coding sequence is TGTGCCAGTAGTAAGGCAGGGGGAGATCAGCCCCAGCATTTT. This sequence encodes CASSKAGGDQPQHF.

This rearrangement joins TRBV20-1 to TRBJ2-1, with D unresolved. From germline, CDR1 is DFQATT and CDR2 SNEGSKA (reference sequence). V was trimmed by 3 bases and J by 7 bases, leaving 7 bases between them. The CDR3 is 11 amino acids. DNA of the CDR3: TGCAGTGCTAGCGGGCCGAATGAGCAGTTCTTC. It translates to CSASGPNEQFF.

V and J are TRBV27 and TRBJ1-6; D is unresolved. Looked up from germline, CDR1 is MNHEY and CDR2 is SMNVEV (reference sequence). The CDR3 extends over 17 amino acids. Trimming cost V 4 bases and J 7 bases, with 20 bases left between them. CDR3 sequence (DNA): TGTGCCAGCAGTTCCTCAAACGGTGGCGGGAGAAATTCACCCCTCCACTTT. Translated: CASSSSNGGGRNSPLHF.